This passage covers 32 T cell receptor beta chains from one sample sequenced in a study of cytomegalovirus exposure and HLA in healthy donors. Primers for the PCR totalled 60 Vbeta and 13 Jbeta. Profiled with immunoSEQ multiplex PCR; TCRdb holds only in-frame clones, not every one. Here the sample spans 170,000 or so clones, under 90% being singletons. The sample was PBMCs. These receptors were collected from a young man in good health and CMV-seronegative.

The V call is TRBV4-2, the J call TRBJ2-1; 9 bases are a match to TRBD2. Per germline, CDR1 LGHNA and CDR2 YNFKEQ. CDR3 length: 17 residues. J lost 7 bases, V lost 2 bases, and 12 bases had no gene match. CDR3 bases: TGTGCCAGCAGCCAACCCGTGGGCGGGGGGGTAGGAAATGAGCAGTTCTTC. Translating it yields CASSQPVGGGVGNEQFF.

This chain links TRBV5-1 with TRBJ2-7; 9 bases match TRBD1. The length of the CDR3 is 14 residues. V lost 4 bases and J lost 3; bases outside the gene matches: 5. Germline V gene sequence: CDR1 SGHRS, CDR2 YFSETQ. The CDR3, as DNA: TGCGCCAGCAGCGCCGGGACAGGGAACTACGAGCAGTACTTC. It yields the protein CASSAGTGNYEQYF. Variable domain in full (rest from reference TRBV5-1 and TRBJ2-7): KAGVTQTPRYLIKTRGQQVTLSCSPISGHRSVSWYQQTPGQGLQFLFEYFSETQRNKGNFPGRFSGRQFSNSRSEMNVSTLELGDSALYLCASSAGTGNYEQYFGPGTRLTVT.

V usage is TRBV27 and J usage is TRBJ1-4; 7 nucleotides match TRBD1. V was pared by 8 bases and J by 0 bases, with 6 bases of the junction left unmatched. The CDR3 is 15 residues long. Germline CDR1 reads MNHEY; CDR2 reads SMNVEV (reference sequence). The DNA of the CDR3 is TGTGCCAGCGGGGACAGATTCGCAACTAATGAAAAACTGTTTTTT. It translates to CASGDRFATNEKLFF.

Here the CDR3 reads CASSLAGGSSGELFF. In nucleotides, the CDR3 is TGTGCCAGCAGCTTAGCAGGGGGCAGCTCCGGGGAGCTGTTTTTT. This chain joins TRBV11-3 and TRBJ2-2; the match to TRBD1 covers 8 bases. J lost 6 bases, V lost 1 base, and 4 bases had no gene match. This CDR3 has 15 amino acids. Germline assignment: CDR1 SGHNT and CDR2 YENEEA.

Here the CDR3 reads CASSERQGGSPLHF. The CDR3, as DNA: TGTGCCAGCAGTGAACGGCAGGGCGGTTCACCCCTCCACTTT. The rearrangement uses TRBV2 and TRBJ1-6; tentatively, D is TRBD1 (5 bases). V lost 2 bases and J lost 9, with 11 bases in between. Per germline, CDR1 SNHLY and CDR2 FYNNEI. The CDR3 consists of 14 residues. The full variable domain, rest sourced from reference TRBV2 and TRBJ1-6, is EPEVTQTPSHQVTQMGQEVILRCVPISNHLYFYWYRQILGQKVEFLVSFYNNEISEKSEIFDDQFSVERPDGSNFTLKIRSTKLEDSAMYFCASSERQGGSPLHFGNGTRLTVT.

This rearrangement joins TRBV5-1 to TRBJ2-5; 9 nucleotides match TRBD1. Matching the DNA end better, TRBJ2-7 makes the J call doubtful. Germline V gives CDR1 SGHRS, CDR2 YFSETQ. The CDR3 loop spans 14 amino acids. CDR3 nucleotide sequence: TGCGCCAGCAGCCCGCCGGGACAGGGTTCCGAGCAGTACTTC. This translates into CASSPPGQGSEQYF.

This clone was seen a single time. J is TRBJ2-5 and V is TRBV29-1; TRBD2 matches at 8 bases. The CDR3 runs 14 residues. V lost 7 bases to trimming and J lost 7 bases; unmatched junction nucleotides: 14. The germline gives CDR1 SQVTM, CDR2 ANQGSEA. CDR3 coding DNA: TGCAGCGCCGCTTCGGGAGCGGGAGTTGTGACCCAGTACTTC. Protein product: CSAASGAGVVTQYF.

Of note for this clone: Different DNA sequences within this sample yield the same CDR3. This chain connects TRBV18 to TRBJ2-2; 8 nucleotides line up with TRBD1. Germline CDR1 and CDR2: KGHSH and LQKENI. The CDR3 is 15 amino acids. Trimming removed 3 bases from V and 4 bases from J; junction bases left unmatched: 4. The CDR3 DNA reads TGTGCCAGCTCACCCCGGACAGGGATCACCGGGGAGCTGTTTTTT. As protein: CASSPRTGITGELFF. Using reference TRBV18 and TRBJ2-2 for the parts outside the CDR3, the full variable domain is NAGVMQNPRHLVRRRGQEARLRCSPMKGHSHVYWYRQLPEEGLKFMVYLQKENIIDESGMPKERFSAEFPKEGPSILRIQQVVRGDSAAYFCASSPRTGITGELFFGEGSRLTVL.

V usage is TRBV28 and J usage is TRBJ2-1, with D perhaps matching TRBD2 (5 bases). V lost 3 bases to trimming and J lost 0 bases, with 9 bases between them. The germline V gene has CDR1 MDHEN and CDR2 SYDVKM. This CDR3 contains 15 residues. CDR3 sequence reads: CASSFPEGSYNEQFF. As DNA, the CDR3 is TGTGCCAGCAGTTTCCCCGAGGGCTCCTACAATGAGCAGTTCTTC.

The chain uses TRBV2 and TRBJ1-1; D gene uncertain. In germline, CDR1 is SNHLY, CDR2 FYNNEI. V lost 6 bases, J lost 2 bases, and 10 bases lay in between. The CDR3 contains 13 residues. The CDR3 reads CASSNRGNTEAFF. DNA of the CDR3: TGTGCCAGCAGCAACCGGGGTAACACTGAAGCTTTCTTT.

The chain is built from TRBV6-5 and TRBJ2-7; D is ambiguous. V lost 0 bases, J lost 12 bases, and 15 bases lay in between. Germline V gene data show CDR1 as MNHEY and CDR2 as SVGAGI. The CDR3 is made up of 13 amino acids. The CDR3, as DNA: TGTGCCAGCAGTTACTCGACGCGACAATCACCGTACTTC. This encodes CASSYSTRQSPYF.

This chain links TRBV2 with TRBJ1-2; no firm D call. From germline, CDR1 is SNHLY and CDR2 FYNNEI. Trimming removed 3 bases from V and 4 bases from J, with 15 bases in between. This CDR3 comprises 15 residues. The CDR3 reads CASSDIAGSLYGYTF. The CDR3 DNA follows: TGTGCCAGCAGTGATATCGCGGGGAGTCTCTATGGCTACACCTTC.

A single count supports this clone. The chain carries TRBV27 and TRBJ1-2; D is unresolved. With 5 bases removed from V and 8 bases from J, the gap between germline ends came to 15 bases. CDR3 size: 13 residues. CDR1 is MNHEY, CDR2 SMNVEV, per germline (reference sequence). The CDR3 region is CASSPQRVRGYTF. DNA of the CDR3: TGTGCCAGCAGTCCCCAGAGGGTACGGGGCTACACCTTC.

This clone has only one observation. In nucleotides, the CDR3 is TGTGCCTGGAAGAATCCCGGACTAGCGGGAGGGCAGTTCTTC. Protein: CAWKNPGLAGGQFF. This rearrangement joins TRBV30 to TRBJ2-1; 14 positions agree with TRBD2. This CDR3 has 14 amino acids. Trimming at V came to 4 bases and at J to 12 bases, leaving 8 bases not matched to a gene. Germline V lookup: CDR1 GTSNPN, CDR2 SVGIG (reference sequence). The full variable domain, its missing parts supplied by reference TRBV30 and TRBJ2-1, is SQTIHQWPATLVQPVGSPLSLECTVEGTSNPNLYWYRQAAGRGLQLLFYSVGIGQISSEVPQNLSASRPQDRQFILSSKKLLLSDSGFYLCAWKNPGLAGGQFFGPGTRLTVL.

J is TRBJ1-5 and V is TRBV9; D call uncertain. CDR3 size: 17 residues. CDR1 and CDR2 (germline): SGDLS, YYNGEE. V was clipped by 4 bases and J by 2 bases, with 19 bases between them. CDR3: CASSLIMRELGNQPQHF. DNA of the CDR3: TGTGCCAGCAGCCTAATAATGCGGGAATTGGGCAATCAGCCCCAGCATTTT.

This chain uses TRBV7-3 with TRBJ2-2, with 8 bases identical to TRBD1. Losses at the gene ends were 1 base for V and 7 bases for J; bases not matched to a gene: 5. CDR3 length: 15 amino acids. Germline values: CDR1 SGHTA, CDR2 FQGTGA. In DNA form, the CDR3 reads TGTGCCAGCAGCTTAATGGGACAGGAGGTCGGGGAGCTGTTTTTT. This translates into CASSLMGQEVGELFF.

In nucleotides, the CDR3 is TGCGCCAGCAGACTTGGGCGCCACAGGGGTGGGACCTACGAGCAGTACTTC. As protein: CASRLGRHRGGTYEQYF. V gene TRBV5-1 combines with J gene TRBJ2-7; TRBD1 matches 7 bases. The CDR3 loop spans 17 amino acids. The V gene's germline CDR1 is SGHRS and CDR2 YFSETQ. Unmatched junction bases numbered 16, after V lost 5 bases and J lost 2 bases.

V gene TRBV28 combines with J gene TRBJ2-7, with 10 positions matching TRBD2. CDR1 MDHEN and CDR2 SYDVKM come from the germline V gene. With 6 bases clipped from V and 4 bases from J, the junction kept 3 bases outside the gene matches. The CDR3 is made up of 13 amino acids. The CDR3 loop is CASRASGRYEQYF. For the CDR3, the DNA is TGTGCCAGCAGGGCTAGCGGGAGATACGAGCAGTACTTC.

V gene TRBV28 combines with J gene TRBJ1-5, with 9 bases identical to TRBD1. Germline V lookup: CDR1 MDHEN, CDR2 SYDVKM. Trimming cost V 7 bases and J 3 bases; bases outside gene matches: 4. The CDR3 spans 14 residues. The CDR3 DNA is TGTGCCAGCAAGACAGGGGGGTTCAATCAGCCCCAGCATTTT. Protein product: CASKTGGFNQPQHF.

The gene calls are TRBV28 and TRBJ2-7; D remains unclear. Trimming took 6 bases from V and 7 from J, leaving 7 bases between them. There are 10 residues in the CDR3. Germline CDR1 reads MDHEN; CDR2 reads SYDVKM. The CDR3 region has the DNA TGTGCCAGCAGCCGAGGAGAGCAGTACTTC. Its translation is CASSRGEQYF. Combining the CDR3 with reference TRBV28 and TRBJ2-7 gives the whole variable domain DVKVTQSSRYLVKRTGEKVFLECVQDMDHENMFWYRQDPGLGLRLIYFSYDVKMKEKGDIPEGYSVSREKKERFSLILESASTNQTSMYLCASSRGEQYFGPGTRLTVT.

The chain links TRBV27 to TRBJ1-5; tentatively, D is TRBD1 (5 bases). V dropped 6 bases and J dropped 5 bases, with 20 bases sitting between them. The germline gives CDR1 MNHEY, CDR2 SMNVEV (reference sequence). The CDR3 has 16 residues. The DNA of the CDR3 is TGTGCCAGCAGCCCTGACTTGGGGGGGTTGTATCAGCCCCAGCATTTT. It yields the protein CASSPDLGGLYQPQHF.

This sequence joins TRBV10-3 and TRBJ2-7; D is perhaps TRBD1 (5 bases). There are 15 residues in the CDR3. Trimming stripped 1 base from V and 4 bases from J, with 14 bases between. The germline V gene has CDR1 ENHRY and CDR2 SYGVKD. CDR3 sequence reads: CAISELAQVRYEQYF. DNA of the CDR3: TGTGCCATCAGTGAGTTGGCACAGGTTAGATACGAGCAGTACTTC.

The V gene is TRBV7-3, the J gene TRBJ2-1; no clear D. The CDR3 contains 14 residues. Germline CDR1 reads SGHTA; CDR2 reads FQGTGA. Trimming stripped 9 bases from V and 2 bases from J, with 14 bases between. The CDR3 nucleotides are TGTGCCAGTTCGTGGGCTGATACCTACAATGAGCAGTTCTTC. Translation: CASSWADTYNEQFF.

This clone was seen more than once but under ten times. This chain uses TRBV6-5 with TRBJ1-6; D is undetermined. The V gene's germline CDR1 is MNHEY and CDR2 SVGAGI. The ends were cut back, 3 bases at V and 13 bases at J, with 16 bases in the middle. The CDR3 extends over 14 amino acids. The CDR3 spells CASSYRGTPFPLHF. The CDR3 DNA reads TGTGCCAGCAGTTATCGTGGCACCCCGTTCCCCCTCCACTTT.

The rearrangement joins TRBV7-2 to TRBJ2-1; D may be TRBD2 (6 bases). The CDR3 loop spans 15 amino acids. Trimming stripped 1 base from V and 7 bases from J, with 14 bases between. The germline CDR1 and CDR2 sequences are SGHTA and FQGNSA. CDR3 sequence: CASSLVWGVGNEQFF. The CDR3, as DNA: TGTGCCAGCAGCTTAGTGTGGGGGGTCGGGAATGAGCAGTTCTTC.

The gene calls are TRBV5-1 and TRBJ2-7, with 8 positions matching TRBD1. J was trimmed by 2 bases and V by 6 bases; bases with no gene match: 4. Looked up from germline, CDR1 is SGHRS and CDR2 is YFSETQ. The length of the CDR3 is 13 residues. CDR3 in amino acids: CASKLQGAYEQYF. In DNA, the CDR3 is TGCGCCAGCAAATTACAGGGGGCCTACGAGCAGTACTTC.

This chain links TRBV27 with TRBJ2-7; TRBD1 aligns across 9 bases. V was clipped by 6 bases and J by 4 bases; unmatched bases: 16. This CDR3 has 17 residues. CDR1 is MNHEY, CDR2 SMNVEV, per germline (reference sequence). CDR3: CASRRIYGTGKTYEQYF. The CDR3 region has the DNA TGTGCCAGCAGAAGAATATACGGGACAGGGAAAACTTACGAGCAGTACTTC.

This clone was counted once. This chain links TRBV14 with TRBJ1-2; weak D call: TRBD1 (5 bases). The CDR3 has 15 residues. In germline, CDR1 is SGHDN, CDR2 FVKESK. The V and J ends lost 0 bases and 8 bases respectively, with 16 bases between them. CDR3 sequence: CASSQERGTAGGYTF. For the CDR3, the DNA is TGTGCCAGCAGCCAAGAAAGGGGAACCGCGGGAGGCTACACCTTC.

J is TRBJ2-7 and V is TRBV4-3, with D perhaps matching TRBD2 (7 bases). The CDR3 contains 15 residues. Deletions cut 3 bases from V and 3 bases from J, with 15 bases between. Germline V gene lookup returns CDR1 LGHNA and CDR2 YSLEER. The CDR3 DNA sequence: TGCGCCAGCAGCCAGGTAGGGGGGGGAATCTACGAGCAGTACTTC. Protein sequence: CASSQVGGGIYEQYF.

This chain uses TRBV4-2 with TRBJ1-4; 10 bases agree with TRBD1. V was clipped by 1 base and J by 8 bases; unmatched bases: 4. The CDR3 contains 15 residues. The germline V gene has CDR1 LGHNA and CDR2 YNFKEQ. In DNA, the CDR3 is TGTGCCAGCAGCCAAGGCCCGGGACAGGGGGAAAAACTGTTTTTT. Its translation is CASSQGPGQGEKLFF.

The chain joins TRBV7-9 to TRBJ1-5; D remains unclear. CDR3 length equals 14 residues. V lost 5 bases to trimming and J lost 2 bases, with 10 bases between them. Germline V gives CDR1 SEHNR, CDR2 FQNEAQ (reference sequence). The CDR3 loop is CASSPDGGNQPQHF. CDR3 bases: TGTGCCAGCAGCCCCGACGGGGGCAATCAGCCCCAGCATTTT.

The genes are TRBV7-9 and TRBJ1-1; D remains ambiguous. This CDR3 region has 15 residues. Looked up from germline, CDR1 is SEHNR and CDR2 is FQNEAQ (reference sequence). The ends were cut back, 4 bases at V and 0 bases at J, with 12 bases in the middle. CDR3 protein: CASSSQAILNTEAFF. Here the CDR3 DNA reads TGTGCCAGCAGCTCTCAGGCTATTCTGAACACTGAAGCTTTCTTT.